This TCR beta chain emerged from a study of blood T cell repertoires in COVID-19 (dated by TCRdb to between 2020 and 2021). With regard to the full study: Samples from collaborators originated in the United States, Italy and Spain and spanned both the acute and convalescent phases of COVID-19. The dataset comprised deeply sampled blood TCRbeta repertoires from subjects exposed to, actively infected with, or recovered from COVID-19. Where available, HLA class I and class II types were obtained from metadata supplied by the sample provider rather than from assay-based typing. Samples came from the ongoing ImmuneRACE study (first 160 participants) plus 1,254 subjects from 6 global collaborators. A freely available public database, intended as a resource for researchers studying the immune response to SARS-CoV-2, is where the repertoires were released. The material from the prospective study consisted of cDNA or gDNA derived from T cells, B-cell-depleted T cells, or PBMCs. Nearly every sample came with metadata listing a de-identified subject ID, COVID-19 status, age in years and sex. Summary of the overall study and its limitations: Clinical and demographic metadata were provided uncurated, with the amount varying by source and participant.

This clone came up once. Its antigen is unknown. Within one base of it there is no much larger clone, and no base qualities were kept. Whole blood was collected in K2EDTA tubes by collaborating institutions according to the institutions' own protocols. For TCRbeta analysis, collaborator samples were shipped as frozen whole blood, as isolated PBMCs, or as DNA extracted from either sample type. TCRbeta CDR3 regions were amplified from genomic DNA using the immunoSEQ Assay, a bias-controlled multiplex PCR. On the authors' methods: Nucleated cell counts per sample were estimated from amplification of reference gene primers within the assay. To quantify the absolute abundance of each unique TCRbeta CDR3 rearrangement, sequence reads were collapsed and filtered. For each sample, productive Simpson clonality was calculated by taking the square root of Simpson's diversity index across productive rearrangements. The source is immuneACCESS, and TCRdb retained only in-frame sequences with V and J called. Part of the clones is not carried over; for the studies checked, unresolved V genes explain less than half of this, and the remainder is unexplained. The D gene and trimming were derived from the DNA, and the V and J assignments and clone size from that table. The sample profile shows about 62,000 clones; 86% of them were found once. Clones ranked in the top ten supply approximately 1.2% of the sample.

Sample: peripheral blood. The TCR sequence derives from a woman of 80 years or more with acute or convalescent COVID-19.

The CDR3 reads CAWSATGVIGSRTRRWDTQYF. DNA sequence: TGTGCCTGGAGTGCGACAGGGGTAATTGGGTCTAGGACCCGCCGTTGGGATACGCAGTATTTT. In this chain, TRBV30 is recombined with TRBJ2-3; TRBD1 lines up with 8 middle nucleotides. The germline V gene (reference sequence) supplies CDR1 GTSNPN and CDR2 SVGIG. V is cut back by 1 base and J by 6 bases, with 27 bases in the junction unmatched. The CDR3 runs 21 amino acids, cysteine and phenylalanine included. Only the CDR3 part of the read is kept: 63 bases, read in frame from the first base. When the CDR3 is completed using the reference TRBV30 and TRBJ2-3 genes on either side, the full variable domain is SQTIHQWPATLVQPVGSPLSLECTVEGTSNPNLYWYRQAAGRGLQLLFYSVGIGQISSEVPQNLSASRPQDRQFILSSKKLLLSDSGFYLCAWSATGVIGSRTRRWDTQYFGPGTRLTVL.